The 6 T cell receptor beta chains below were found in one sample sequenced in a study of cytomegalovirus exposure and HLA in healthy donors. The PCR had 60 Vbeta and 13 Jbeta primers. The data were produced by immunoSEQ multiplex PCR, yet TCRdb's version contains in-frame clones alone and is incomplete. The sample has some 91,000 clones, about 89% seen once. The sequencing input was PBMCs. The receptors stem from a man aged 30 to 45 in good health and CMV-seropositive.

This clone was picked up one time. The CDR3 DNA reads as TGTGCCAGCAGCTTAGCGAGTGGGGGCAGGGCCTACGAGCAGTACTTC. Its protein product is CASSLASGGRAYEQYF. The chain couples TRBV7-6 to TRBJ2-7; weak D call: TRBD1 (6 bases). The CDR3 is made up of 16 amino acids. V was pared by 0 bases and J by 2 bases, with 14 bases between. Germline V gene lookup returns CDR1 SGHVS and CDR2 FNYEAQ.

The rearrangement links TRBV6-5 to TRBJ2-2; a weak D match, TRBD2 (5 bases). The CDR3 extends over 15 amino acids. Germline V gene sequence: CDR1 MNHEY, CDR2 SVGAGI. The V end was cut by 5 bases, the J end by 1 base, with 11 bases between. In nucleotides, the CDR3 is TGTGCCAGCAGTGCGAGGGCGGGGAACACCGGGGAGCTGTTTTTT. Translation gives CASSARAGNTGELFF.

The V gene is TRBV5-1, the J gene TRBJ2-5; a possible D gene is TRBD1 (5 bases). The DNA end is more similar to TRBJ2-7, so the J call may be wrong. The germline V gene encodes CDR1 SGHRS and CDR2 YFSETQ. The CDR3 is 17 amino acids. CDR3: CASSLPRTRESLYEQYF. The DNA for the CDR3 is TGCGCCAGCAGCCTACCTCGGACAAGGGAATCCCTTTACGAGCAGTACTTC.

In its sample, this clone was seen a few times. V and J are TRBV7-8 and TRBJ1-2, with 9 bases lining up with TRBD1. V shed 3 bases, J shed 2 bases, and the junction held 4 bases outside the gene matches. Germline CDR1 and CDR2: SGHVS and FQNEAQ. The CDR3 spans 15 residues. CDR3 loop: CASSFGTGSNYGYTF. The CDR3 DNA sequence: TGTGCCAGCAGCTTCGGGACAGGGAGCAACTATGGCTACACCTTC.

The rearrangement links TRBV16 to TRBJ1-5, with D maybe TRBD1 (6 bases). The CDR3 covers 16 residues. CDR1 and CDR2 from the germline V gene are KGHSY and FQNENV. Trimming removed 4 bases at V and 2 bases at J, with 15 bases between. The chain's CDR3 is CASSPATGRGNQPQHF. The CDR3, as DNA: TGTGCCAGCAGCCCGGCGACAGGCCGGGGCAATCAGCCCCAGCATTTT.

The chain uses TRBV6-5 and TRBJ1-5, with a possible D match to TRBD1 (6 bases). From germline, CDR1 is MNHEY and CDR2 SVGAGI. V gave up 11 bases and J gave up 5 bases, with 16 bases separating them. This CDR3 region has 13 residues. CDR3 DNA sequence: TGTGCCGCTGGGAGGGGGGTCGATCAGCCCCAGCATTTT. This translates into CAAGRGVDQPQHF.